Shown below are 8 T cell receptor beta chains from a single sample sequenced in a study of PD-1 blockade in classical Hodgkin lymphoma. Profiled with immunoSEQ multiplex PCR; TCRdb holds only in-frame clones, not every one. The table lists about 93,000 clones, roughly 91% of them singletons. All patients experienced relapse after autologous stem cell transplantation, and brentuximab vedotin exposure was variable. This sample comprised peripheral blood mononuclear cells (PBMCs), obtained before the second cycle of nivolumab. Receptors originate from a human donor with classical Hodgkin lymphoma.

V and J are TRBV2 and TRBJ2-1; D gene ambiguous. The V gene lost 2 bases and the J gene lost 7 bases, with 12 bases spanning the gap. The V gene's germline CDR1 is SNHLY and CDR2 FYNNEI. The CDR3 extends over 14 amino acids. DNA of the CDR3: TGTGCCAGCAGTGAATCCCGGTCGTTGAATGAGCAGTTCTTC. Amino acids: CASSESRSLNEQFF.

The J gene is TRBJ2-3, the V gene TRBV5-1, with D unresolved. Trimming cost V 0 bases and J 3 bases, with 11 bases left between them. This CDR3 has 15 amino acids. Germline values: CDR1 SGHRS, CDR2 YFSETQ. DNA for the CDR3: TGCGCCAGCAGCTTGGAACGGGTCGGTACAGATACGCAGTATTTT. Translation: CASSLERVGTDTQYF.

The chain combines TRBV10-2 with TRBJ2-7, with D unresolved. The V gene's germline CDR1 is WSHSY and CDR2 SAAADI. Deletions cut 1 base from V and 1 base from J, with 11 bases between. The CDR3 length is 15 residues. The DNA for the CDR3 is TGCGCCAGCAGTGAGTGGCTTTCCGTATCCTACGAGCAGTACTTC. Translation: CASSEWLSVSYEQYF.

The V call is TRBV27, the J call TRBJ1-3; TRBD1 agrees at 8 bases. V was clipped by 7 bases and J by 0 bases; unmatched bases: 2. This CDR3 has 14 amino acids. Germline V gene data show CDR1 as MNHEY and CDR2 as SMNVEV (reference sequence). CDR3 amino acids: CASTGTGSGNTIYF. The CDR3 DNA is TGTGCCAGCACCGGGACAGGCTCTGGAAACACCATATATTTT.

The chain has TRBV5-6 and TRBJ1-5; D not resolved. The ends were cut back, 0 bases at V and 7 bases at J, with 8 bases in the middle. The germline gives CDR1 SGHDT, CDR2 YYEEEE. CDR3 length: 13 residues. The CDR3 sequence: CASSLGASQPQHF. In nucleotides, the CDR3 is TGTGCCAGCAGCTTGGGGGCGTCCCAGCCCCAGCATTTT.

V gene TRBV7-9 combines with J gene TRBJ1-6; tentative D call: TRBD1 (6 bases). The germline CDR1 and CDR2 sequences are SEHNR and FQNEAQ (reference sequence). CDR3 length equals 15 residues. Between the trimmed V and J ends, which lost 6 bases and 6 bases, there was a span of 15 bases. The CDR3 sequence is CASREGEGSNSPLHF. The CDR3 DNA is TGTGCCAGCAGAGAGGGGGAGGGCAGTAATTCACCCCTCCACTTT.

The gene calls are TRBV27 and TRBJ2-1; 8 bases align to TRBD1. V lost 1 base, J lost 3 bases, and 2 bases stayed unmatched. Germline CDR1 MNHEY, CDR2 SMNVEV (reference sequence). The CDR3 totals 15 residues. CDR3 loop: CASSLLGQDYNEQFF. As DNA, the CDR3 is TGTGCCAGCAGTTTATTGGGACAGGACTACAATGAGCAGTTCTTC.

This sequence joins TRBV10-1 and TRBJ2-7, with 10 bases that match TRBD1. The V and J ends lost 3 bases and 2 bases, in that order; junction bases with no gene match: 1. This CDR3 is built from 14 residues. Germline V CDR1 and CDR2: WNHNN, SYGVQD (reference sequence). The CDR3 DNA reads TGCGCCAGCAGTGAAGGGACAGGGGCCTACGAGCAGTACTTC. Translation gives CASSEGTGAYEQYF.